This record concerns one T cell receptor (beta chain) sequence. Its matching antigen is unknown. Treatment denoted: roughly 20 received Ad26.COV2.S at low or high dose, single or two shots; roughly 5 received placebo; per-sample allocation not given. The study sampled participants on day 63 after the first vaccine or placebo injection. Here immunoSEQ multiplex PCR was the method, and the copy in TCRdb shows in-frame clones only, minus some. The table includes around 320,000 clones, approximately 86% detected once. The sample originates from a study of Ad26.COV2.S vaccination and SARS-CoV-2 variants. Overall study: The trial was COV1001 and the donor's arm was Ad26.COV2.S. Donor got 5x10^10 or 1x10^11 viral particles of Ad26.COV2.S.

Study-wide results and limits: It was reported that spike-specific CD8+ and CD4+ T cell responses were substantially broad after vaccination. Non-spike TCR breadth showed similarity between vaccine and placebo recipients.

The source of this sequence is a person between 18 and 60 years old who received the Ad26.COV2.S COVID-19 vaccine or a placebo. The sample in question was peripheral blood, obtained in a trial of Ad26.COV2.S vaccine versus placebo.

The CDR3 protein is CASSMSGKAGANVLTF. The CDR3 DNA reads as TGTGCCAGCAGCATGTCAGGGAAGGCTGGGGCCAACGTCCTGACTTTC. The chain uses TRBV7-9 and TRBJ2-6; a weak D match, TRBD1 (5 bases). V was shortened by 5 bases and J by 2 bases, with 13 bases between the two germline ends. Germline V lookup: CDR1 SEHNR, CDR2 FQNEAQ (reference sequence). This CDR3 contains 16 residues.